The 3 T cell receptor beta chains below all came from one sample that was sequenced in a study of blood T cell repertoires in COVID-19 (dated by TCRdb to the early 2020s). Library preparation used the immunoSEQ multiplex PCR assay. TCRdb retrieved this table from immuneACCESS and kept in-frame rearrangements only. Not all clones are present; in checked studies, unresolved V genes account for under half, and no reason is known for the remainder. In all, the sample holds 200,000 to 250,000 clones, and less than 90% of those were seen once. Of the sample, roughly 3.2% is held by the ten largest clones. Sequencing was performed on PBMCs or T cells enriched from blood (not recorded which). These receptors were obtained from a woman between 50 and 59 years old in a cohort exposed to, infected with or recovered from COVID-19 (not recorded which).

The CDR3: CASSRDRVYEQYF. The DNA of the CDR3 is TGCGCCAGCAGCCGGGACAGGGTATACGAGCAGTACTTC. This chain links TRBV4-3 with TRBJ2-7; 9 bases align to TRBD1. The length of the CDR3 is 13 residues. Germline assignment: CDR1 LGHNA and CDR2 YSLEER. V was pared by 4 bases and J by 4 bases, with 2 bases of the junction left unmatched.

This chain connects TRBV19 to TRBJ2-3; 7 bases map to TRBD2. Germline CDR1 and CDR2: LNHDA and SQIVND (reference sequence). This CDR3 contains 14 residues. V gave up 10 bases and J gave up 5 bases; unmatched junction bases: 12. CDR3: CAISGGTMGDTQYF. For the CDR3, the DNA is TGTGCCATCTCCGGGGGGACCATGGGAGATACGCAGTATTTT.

V usage is TRBV5-1 and J usage is TRBJ1-2, with D perhaps TRBD1 (5 bases). CDR3 size: 14 residues. The V end was cut by 4 bases, the J end by 2 bases, with 12 bases between. Germline V gene data show CDR1 as SGHRS and CDR2 as YFSETQ. CDR3 in amino acids: CASSPTWGNYGYTF. CDR3 DNA sequence: TGCGCCAGCAGCCCTACCTGGGGCAACTATGGCTACACCTTC.